This T cell receptor (beta chain) appears in the sequencing data of a study of PD-1 blockade in classical Hodgkin lymphoma (dated by TCRdb to about 2020). Regarding the research as a whole: Nivolumab dosing was 3 mg/kg intravenously every 2 weeks, continuing until either disease progression or unacceptable toxicity. A peripheral blood immune signature of response to PD-1 blockade in classical Hodgkin lymphoma was defined using TCR beta sequencing and CyTOF. Broad study findings and their caveats: Trial patients achieving complete response had baseline diversity similar to newly diagnosed patients, whereas partial responders and progressors had significantly lower diversity. By C4D1, a significant rise was seen in CD4+ TCR diversity but not in CD8+ TCR diversity (p=0.0027 vs p=0.16), and the rise was most apparent among complete responders (p=0.02). The study was restricted to a single clinical trial cohort, and the causes of repertoire differences, possibly disease activity or prior therapy, were left undefined. Diversity was lower in patients who began nivolumab less than 1 year after ASCT, so these patients were left out of later analyses to avoid confounding by immune reconstitution. Baseline TCR diversity was reported to be lower in newly diagnosed patients than in healthy donors, and even lower in relapsed/refractory patients.

Points on this clone: Its recognized antigen is unknown. Nothing much larger sits one base from this clone, and base qualities are not available.

The germline V gene provides CDR1 SGHRS and CDR2 YFSETQ. There are 16 amino acids in the CDR3, from cysteine to phenylalanine inclusive. CDR3 DNA only is kept here, 48 bases in frame from base 1. The germline ends are 10 bases apart after V is trimmed by 1 base and J by 0 bases. Genomic DNA was isolated using the Qiagen DNeasy kit from unsorted PBMCs as well as from negatively selected CD4+ and CD8+ fractions. Using primers that anneal to V and J segments, immunoSEQ multiplex PCR amplified the TCR beta CDR3 regions. Amplification bias was minimized using a synthetic immune receptor repertoire, and residual bias was removed computationally after sequencing. In the paper's pipeline: Repertoire diversity was quantified as the Shannon entropy index using custom Python scripts. Unsorted, CD4+ and CD8+ repertoires were analyzed separately, except in combined analyses where CD4+ and CD8+ sequences were merged in silico. A clone counted as expanded when the clone's frequency after treatment rose at least 2-fold relative to C1D1, and clones undetected at baseline were given a pseudocount of 0.5. Singleton clones were defined as clones with 0 or 1 copy at C1D1, and non-singleton clones were defined as clones with 2 or more copies. Clones expanded in unsorted samples were labelled as CD4+, CD8+ or unknown by matching protein sequences in sorted samples from the same patient. Wilcoxon tests on paired samples were used to test changes in diversity from C1D1 to C4D1. TCRdb limited this immuneACCESS table to in-frame rearrangements with V and J called. A share of clones is missing; checked studies link under half to unresolved V genes, and the rest is unexplained. V, J and clone size are those of that table, while D and trimming were read from the DNA. In all, the sample holds 10,000 to 15,000 clones, and roughly nine tenths of those were seen once. Jointly, the top ten make up roughly 0.46% of the sample.

The time point tag for this specimen amounts to: cycle 1 day 1 (C1D1), immediately before nivolumab initiation. Every trial patient had relapsed after autologous stem cell transplantation, and cohorts A, B and C differed in prior brentuximab vedotin exposure. CD4+ T cells were purified from thawed PBMCs by magnetic negative selection with a Miltenyi CD4+ T cell isolation kit. A total of fewer than 70 patients with relapsed/refractory classical Hodgkin lymphoma made up the trial cohort, and each patient's best overall response was complete response, partial response or progressive disease. Trial patients were treated with single-agent nivolumab in the multi-cohort phase II CheckMate 205 trial. An independent review committee assessed best overall response by applying the 2007 International Working Group response criteria. Trial PBMCs were collected immediately before nivolumab initiation (C1D1) and during therapy at cycle 2 day 1 and cycle 4 day 1. After peripheral blood was drawn into 8 mL Vacutainer Cell Preparation Tubes, PBMCs were isolated by centrifugation and then cryopreserved. Purified CD4+ and CD8+ fractions were prepared only for cases in which an additional PBMC sample was available. Magnetically labelled cells were removed on LS columns in a quadroMACS separator, and the flow-through was retained as the purified fraction.

The chain uses TRBV5-1 and TRBJ1-4; TRBD1 is perhaps the D gene, given 6 matching bases. This TCR was recovered from a human donor with classical Hodgkin lymphoma. Sequencing was performed on CD4+ T cells from blood, taken at baseline. The DNA sequence is as follows: TGCGCCAGCAGCTTGACGGGGGCAACAACTAATGAAAAACTGTTTTTT. Protein translation: CASSLTGATTNEKLFF.